The TCR beta chain described here comes from a study of blood T cell repertoires in COVID-19. Study background: COVID-19 samples, acute and convalescent, were from the United States, Italy and Spain.

V was shortened by 3 bases and J by 4 bases, with 12 bases between the two germline ends. CDR1 and CDR2 (germline): MNHNS, SASEGT. There are 14 residues in the CDR3. This clone has more than one count but fewer than ten. The data were produced by immunoSEQ multiplex PCR, yet TCRdb's version contains in-frame clones alone and is incomplete. Here the sample spans around 120,000 clones, roughly 89% being singletons. This sequence was found in a woman aged 60 to 75 with COVID-19, enrolled during active disease. The sample consisted of peripheral blood. The genes are TRBV6-1 and TRBJ1-1; possibly TRBD1 for D (5 bases). The CDR3 is CASSDGGVITEAFF. The DNA of the CDR3 is TGTGCCAGCAGTGATGGAGGGGTCATCACTGAAGCTTTCTTT.